What follows are 29 T cell receptor beta chains derived from one specimen sequenced in a study of shared T cell receptors in the human thymus. Assay: immunoSEQ multiplex PCR; the TCRdb copy retains only in-frame clones and omits some. Of fewer than 700,000 clones in the sample, around nine tenths were seen once. These data also formed part of another study, on human thymus T cells.

Input material: thymocytes. The receptors stem from a boy less than two years old with a congenital heart defect.

The V and J genes are TRBV7-9 and TRBJ1-3; TRBD1 agrees at 8 bases. Germline CDR1 is SEHNR and CDR2 is FQNEAQ (reference sequence). V lost 6 bases, J lost 3 bases, and 16 bases stayed unmatched. The length of the CDR3 is 18 residues. The CDR3 loop is CASSLGVDRVSDGNTIYF. The DNA for the CDR3 is TGTGCCAGCAGTCTGGGCGTGGACAGGGTGAGCGATGGAAACACCATATATTTT.

The rearrangement uses TRBV6-5 and TRBJ2-5, with D possibly being TRBD1 (7 bases). The CDR3 has 15 amino acids. The V and J ends lost 4 bases and 3 bases respectively, with 15 bases between them. The germline V gene has CDR1 MNHEY and CDR2 SVGAGI. CDR3 sequence (DNA): TGTGCCAGCAGTTTACGACAGGGCGGGAAAGAGACCCAGTACTTC. Encoded protein: CASSLRQGGKETQYF.

To note about this clone: A read error may produce the germline difference seen at one junction end. The chain uses TRBV4-1 and TRBJ2-3, with D hard to call. The CDR3 length is 14 residues. The germline gives CDR1 MGHRA, CDR2 YSYEKL. CDR3 in DNA: TGCGCCAGCAGCCAAGATAGGAGCAAAGATACGCAGTATTTT. This codes for CASSQDRSKDTQYF.

This chain connects TRBV5-1 to TRBJ2-1, with 12 bases aligning to TRBD2. V dropped 3 bases and J dropped 8; count of bases not matched to a gene: 9. The germline gives CDR1 SGHRS, CDR2 YFSETQ. The CDR3 runs 16 residues. The CDR3, as DNA: TGCGCCAGCAGCTCCCCTGTACTAGCGGGAGGCCATGAGCAGTTCTTC. Amino acids: CASSSPVLAGGHEQFF.

The chain is built from TRBV6-1 and TRBJ1-1; 11 positions match TRBD1. The CDR3 loop spans 17 amino acids. V was pared by 3 bases and J by 7 bases, with 13 bases of the junction left unmatched. Germline V gene lookup returns CDR1 MNHNS and CDR2 SASEGT. The CDR3 region is CASSDLGQGGKQVEAFF. In DNA form, the CDR3 reads TGTGCCAGCAGTGACCTGGGACAGGGGGGCAAACAAGTTGAAGCTTTCTTT.

This chain connects TRBV6-5 to TRBJ1-1; D perhaps matches TRBD1 (6 bases). CDR3 length: 15 amino acids. The V end was cut by 5 bases, the J end by 3 bases, with 16 bases between. Looked up from germline, CDR1 is MNHEY and CDR2 is SVGAGI. The CDR3 protein is CASSPQTGKDTEAFF. The CDR3 DNA reads TGTGCCAGCAGTCCCCAAACAGGGAAAGACACTGAAGCTTTCTTT.

V is TRBV19 and J is TRBJ2-1, with 8 nucleotides matching TRBD2. Trimming removed 10 bases from V and 5 bases from J; junction bases left unmatched: 19. Germline values: CDR1 LNHDA, CDR2 SQIVND (reference sequence). CDR3 length: 17 residues. As DNA, the CDR3 is TGTGCCACCTCGGGTCGGGGGGGTTTCTCTTCCCACAATGAGCAGTTCTTC. Translation gives CATSGRGGFSSHNEQFF.

This clone was detected once. V is TRBV7-2 and J is TRBJ2-3, with 15 bases fitting TRBD2. This CDR3 contains 19 residues. CDR1 and CDR2 (germline): SGHTA, FQGNSA. The V and J ends lost 2 bases and 4 bases, in that order; junction bases with no gene match: 10. The CDR3 coding sequence is TGTGCCAGCAGCTTACGAGGGACTAGCGGGAGGCCCGGCGCAGATACGCAGTATTTT. Amino acids: CASSLRGTSGRPGADTQYF.

Points on this clone: This CDR3 is missing its conserved last phenylalanine or tryptophan, likely due to a read error. It is unclear where the CDR3 begins or ends on the DNA, so no DNA is shown, and the CDR3 is as TCRdb lists it. CDR3 sequence reads: CASSQPPGGC. The V call is TRBV4-3, the J call TRBJ2-7; the listed D gene, TRBD2, was not tested against the DNA. Germline V lookup: CDR1 LGHNA, CDR2 YSLEER. A total of 10 residues make up the CDR3, ends included.

This chain connects TRBV5-1 to TRBJ1-2, with 10 bases that match TRBD1. J was trimmed by 1 base and V by 0 bases; bases with no gene match: 9. Germline CDR1 is SGHRS and CDR2 is YFSETQ. This CDR3 has 18 amino acids. The CDR3 DNA is TGCGCCAGCAGCTTGGGTCCTACCGGGACAGGGGTTAACTATGGCTACACCTTC. Translated, it gives CASSLGPTGTGVNYGYTF. The full variable domain, with the rest looked up from reference TRBV5-1 and TRBJ1-2, is KAGVTQTPRYLIKTRGQQVTLSCSPISGHRSVSWYQQTPGQGLQFLFEYFSETQRNKGNFPGRFSGRQFSNSRSEMNVSTLELGDSALYLCASSLGPTGTGVNYGYTFGSGTRLTVV.

V usage is TRBV30 and J usage is TRBJ1-5; 9 nucleotides align to TRBD1. The ends lost 5 bases at V and 3 bases at J; junction bases unmatched: 2. The CDR3 runs to 13 residues. The germline gives CDR1 GTSNPN, CDR2 SVGIG (reference sequence). CDR3 in amino acids: CAWGDRVNQPQHF. CDR3 bases: TGTGCCTGGGGGGACAGGGTCAATCAGCCCCAGCATTTT.

The CDR3 sequence: CSVDPGQGAYEQYF. CDR3 sequence (DNA): TGCAGCGTAGATCCGGGACAGGGGGCGTACGAGCAGTACTTC. The chain combines TRBV29-1 with TRBJ2-7; 12 bases match TRBD1. CDR3 length equals 14 residues. Trimming removed 6 bases from V and 4 bases from J; junction bases left unmatched: 7. Germline assignment: CDR1 SQVTM and CDR2 ANQGSEA.

V usage is TRBV11-3 and J usage is TRBJ1-6; 10 bases agree with TRBD1. The CDR3 is 18 amino acids. Germline V lookup: CDR1 SGHNT, CDR2 YENEEA. After removal of 7 bases from V and 7 bases from J, the junction contained 16 bases not matched to a gene. The CDR3 reads CASTTTKKGQGRNSPLHF. CDR3 sequence (DNA): TGTGCCAGCACCACCACCAAAAAGGGACAGGGGCGAAATTCACCCCTCCACTTT. Full variable domain (rest looked up from reference TRBV11-3 and TRBJ1-6): EAGVVQSPRYKIIEKKQPVAFWCNPISGHNTLYWYLQNLGQGPELLIRYENEEAVDDSQLPKDRFSAERLKGVDSTLKIQPAELGDSAVYLCASTTTKKGQGRNSPLHFGNGTRLTVT.

This chain links TRBV25-1 with TRBJ2-1; D may be TRBD2 (6 bases). CDR3 length equals 12 residues. Trimming shortened V by 7 bases and J by 8 bases, and 12 bases separated the two germline ends. The germline gives CDR1 MGHDK, CDR2 SYGVNS. CDR3 DNA sequence: TGTGCCAGCAATGGGGACTGGGATGAGCAGTTCTTC. Amino acids: CASNGDWDEQFF.

J is TRBJ2-7 and V is TRBV28, with D hard to call. Looked up from germline, CDR1 is MDHEN and CDR2 is SYDVKM. V lost 5 bases to trimming and J lost 0 bases, with 11 bases between them. This CDR3 spans 14 amino acids. CDR3 region: CASSAKASSYEQYF. DNA of the CDR3: TGTGCCAGCAGTGCCAAGGCTAGCTCCTACGAGCAGTACTTC. Using reference TRBV28 and TRBJ2-7 for the parts outside the CDR3, the full variable domain is DVKVTQSSRYLVKRTGEKVFLECVQDMDHENMFWYRQDPGLGLRLIYFSYDVKMKEKGDIPEGYSVSREKKERFSLILESASTNQTSMYLCASSAKASSYEQYFGPGTRLTVT.

The rearrangement uses TRBV7-9 and TRBJ1-2; D might be TRBD1 (5 bases). CDR1 SEHNR and CDR2 FQNEAQ come from the germline V gene (reference sequence). The CDR3 extends over 14 amino acids. Trimming took 0 bases from V and 7 from J, leaving 12 bases between them. CDR3 in amino acids: CASSLAGRDTGYTF. Here the CDR3 DNA reads TGTGCCAGCAGCTTAGCGGGGCGGGATACTGGCTACACCTTC.

The CDR3 reads CASRPQLRGWTEAFF. Written as DNA, the CDR3 is TGTGCCAGCAGGCCCCAACTCAGGGGATGGACTGAAGCTTTCTTT. V and J are TRBV6-5 and TRBJ1-1; D perhaps matches TRBD1 (6 bases). Trimming took off 6 bases at V and 5 bases at J, with 19 bases between the two ends. In germline, CDR1 is MNHEY, CDR2 SVGAGI. The CDR3 contains 15 residues.

The chain uses TRBV5-4 and TRBJ2-2; weak D call: TRBD2 (5 bases). Germline V CDR1 and CDR2: SGHNT, YYREEE (reference sequence). This CDR3 contains 16 residues. V shed 5 bases and J shed 1 base, with 15 bases lying between them. CDR3 DNA: TGTGCCAGCAGGCCGGCGACGGACTTGAACACCGGGGAGCTGTTTTTT. It specifies CASRPATDLNTGELFF.

The chain uses TRBV28 and TRBJ1-5; D is ambiguous. The CDR3 loop spans 14 amino acids. V lost 5 bases to trimming and J lost 2 bases, with 10 bases between them. Germline V gene sequence: CDR1 MDHEN, CDR2 SYDVKM. In nucleotides, the CDR3 is TGTGCCAGCAGTAGAGATCAGGGCAATCAGCCCCAGCATTTT. It translates to CASSRDQGNQPQHF.

The rearrangement links TRBV14 to TRBJ2-3, with D tentatively TRBD1 (6 bases). V lost 4 bases and J lost 1, with 9 bases in between. CDR1 and CDR2 (germline): SGHDN, FVKESK. This CDR3 contains 14 residues. CDR3 residues: CASSPGQGTDTQYF. The CDR3 region has the DNA TGTGCCAGCAGCCCGGGACAAGGCACAGATACGCAGTATTTT.

This sequence joins TRBV4-2 and TRBJ2-5, with TRBD2 identical over 9 bases. There are 17 residues in the CDR3. Trimming removed 0 bases from V and 5 bases from J; junction bases left unmatched: 10. Germline V gene sequence: CDR1 LGHNA, CDR2 YNFKEQ. The CDR3 reads CASSQDRGGLASETQYF. CDR3 in DNA: TGTGCCAGCAGCCAAGATCGTGGGGGACTAGCCTCGGAGACCCAGTACTTC.

The chain is built from TRBV30 and TRBJ2-6; 7 bases agree with TRBD1. The CDR3 length is 14 residues. Trimming removed 3 bases from V and 5 bases from J; junction bases left unmatched: 4. Germline CDR1 is GTSNPN and CDR2 is SVGIG (reference sequence). CDR3 coding DNA: TGTGCCTGGAGCCAACAGGGGCGGGCCAACGTCCTGACTTTC. Its translation is CAWSQQGRANVLTF.

The V call is TRBV12-5, the J call TRBJ1-5; D may be TRBD1 (5 bases). V was cut by 2 bases and J by 3 bases, with 17 bases left in between. The CDR3 consists of 17 residues. The germline CDR1 and CDR2 sequences are LGHNT and FRNRAP. The CDR3 region has the DNA TGTGCTAGTGGTTTGAATTCAGGGCGAAGCTTCAATCAGCCCCAGCATTTT. Translation gives CASGLNSGRSFNQPQHF.

The V and J genes are TRBV7-2 and TRBJ1-1, with D possibly matching TRBD1 (6 bases). The V gene's germline CDR1 is SGHTA and CDR2 FQGNSA. This CDR3 comprises 14 residues. V was trimmed by 8 bases and J by 4 bases, leaving 17 bases between them. The CDR3 nucleotides read TGTGCCAGCGTGCTACAGGGAGTCGGCACTGAAGCTTTCTTT. Amino acid sequence: CASVLQGVGTEAFF.

The CDR3 DNA is TGTGCCAGCAGCTTTTCCCCGGACTTTGTCTCCTACGAGCAGTACTTC. The encoded protein is CASSFSPDFVSYEQYF. The chain recombines TRBV7-3 with TRBJ2-7, with a tentative D call TRBD2 (5 bases). V gave up 3 bases and J gave up 0 bases, with 15 bases separating them. The CDR3 contains 16 residues. Germline V lookup: CDR1 SGHTA, CDR2 FQGTGA.

The chain carries TRBV7-8 and TRBJ2-7, with 7 bases that match TRBD1. This CDR3 contains 15 residues. V shed 2 bases and J 1 base; nucleotides not matched to a gene: 5. The germline CDR1 and CDR2 sequences are SGHVS and FQNEAQ. CDR3: CASSLRAGGSYEQYF. The CDR3 DNA is TGTGCCAGCAGCTTAAGGGCAGGGGGATCCTACGAGCAGTACTTC. Full variable domain (remainder filled in from reference TRBV7-8 and TRBJ2-7): GAGVSQSPRYKVAKRGQDVALRCDPISGHVSLFWYQQALGQGPEFLTYFQNEAQLDKSGLPSDRFFAERPEGSVSTLKIQRTQQEDSAVYLCASSLRAGGSYEQYFGPGTRLTVT.

This chain connects TRBV4-2 to TRBJ2-1, with TRBD2 as a possible D gene (6 bases). CDR1 and CDR2 from the germline V gene are LGHNA and YNFKEQ. V was trimmed by 4 bases and J by 2 bases, leaving 18 bases between them. CDR3 length equals 17 residues. CDR3 in amino acids: CASSRLGRDSPYNEQFF. The CDR3 coding sequence is TGTGCCAGCAGCCGCCTTGGCCGGGACTCGCCCTACAATGAGCAGTTCTTC.

The chain has TRBV6-5 and TRBJ2-2; 8 bases are a match to TRBD1. The CDR3 covers 16 residues. Germline V gene data show CDR1 as MNHEY and CDR2 as SVGAGI. V gave up 4 bases and J gave up 3 bases; unmatched junction bases: 7. This CDR3 is CASSSIRDRHTGELFF. CDR3 DNA: TGTGCCAGCAGTTCAATCCGGGACAGGCACACCGGGGAGCTGTTTTTT.

CDR3 region: CAWSRGLVKDFAQYF. As DNA, the CDR3 is TGTGCCTGGAGTCGGGGACTAGTTAAGGATTTCGCGCAGTATTTT. The chain couples TRBV30 to TRBJ2-3, with 8 bases matching TRBD2. The V segment lost 2 bases and the J segment 10 bases; nucleotides outside the gene matches: 14. This CDR3 is built from 15 residues. CDR1 is GTSNPN and CDR2 is SVGIG in the germline V gene (reference sequence). The full variable domain, in which reference TRBV30 and TRBJ2-3 provide the parts outside the CDR3, is SQTIHQWPATLVQPVGSPLSLECTVEGTSNPNLYWYRQAAGRGLQLLFYSVGIGQISSEVPQNLSASRPQDRQFILSSKKLLLSDSGFYLCAWSRGLVKDFAQYFGPGTRLTVL.